This passage covers 21 T cell receptor beta chains from one sample sequenced in a study of vaccination effects on CD4 cells after COVID-19. Method: immunoSEQ multiplex PCR; TCRdb's copy keeps in-frame clones and lacks some. The table includes 20,000 to 25,000 clones, around 67% detected once. Their antigens remain unidentified. Following an approximately eleven-day culture, CD4+ T cells were purified. The source material was CD4+ T cells from PBMCs cultured without peptide, sampled before COVID-19 vaccination. The origin of the receptors is a human donor who received a COVID-19 vaccine.

This sequence joins TRBV12-3 or TRBV12-4 and TRBJ2-3; D is possibly TRBD2 (6 bases). Between the trimmed V and J ends, which lost 5 bases and 7 bases, there was a span of 10 bases. CDR3 length equals 12 residues. The CDR3: CASSPGLNTQYF. DNA of the CDR3: TGTGCCAGCAGTCCGGGACTTAATACGCAGTATTTT.

This sequence joins TRBV18 and TRBJ1-4, with D possibly being TRBD1 (5 bases). Looked up from germline, CDR1 is KGHSH and CDR2 is LQKENI. The CDR3 extends over 13 amino acids. V lost 1 base to trimming and J lost 8 bases, with 8 bases between them. CDR3 coding DNA: TGTGCCAGCTCACCACGGCAGGGCGAAAAACTGTTTTTT. Translating it yields CASSPRQGEKLFF. Drawing the rest from reference TRBV18 and TRBJ1-4, the complete variable domain is NAGVMQNPRHLVRRRGQEARLRCSPMKGHSHVYWYRQLPEEGLKFMVYLQKENIIDESGMPKERFSAEFPKEGPSILRIQQVVRGDSAAYFCASSPRQGEKLFFGSGTQLSVL.

The CDR3 here is CSPDSNYGYTF. The CDR3 DNA reads TGCAGCCCGGACAGCAACTATGGCTACACCTTC. The chain uses TRBV29-1 and TRBJ1-2, with a weak D call TRBD1 (6 bases). Germline V gene data show CDR1 as SQVTM and CDR2 as ANQGSEA. The V end lost 8 bases, the J end lost 2 bases, and 9 bases lay between the germline ends. CDR3 length: 11 amino acids.

The chain combines TRBV19 with TRBJ2-7, with 9 bases matching TRBD1. Germline assignment: CDR1 LNHDA and CDR2 SQIVND (reference sequence). After removal of 5 bases from V and 2 bases from J, the junction contained 4 bases not matched to a gene. The CDR3 totals 14 residues. Written as DNA, the CDR3 is TGTGCCAGTAGTCCTGGGACAGGGACCTACGAGCAGTACTTC. As protein: CASSPGTGTYEQYF.

This clone occurred a few times. The rearrangement links TRBV9 to TRBJ2-1; the D gene is possibly TRBD1 (6 bases). The CDR3 covers 15 residues. Germline V gene sequence: CDR1 SGDLS, CDR2 YYNGEE. The V and J ends lost 0 bases and 4 bases respectively, with 11 bases between them. This chain's CDR3 is CASSVGDMPYNEQFF. The CDR3 DNA follows: TGTGCCAGCAGCGTAGGGGACATGCCATACAATGAGCAGTTCTTC.

The rearrangement links TRBV5-1 to TRBJ1-6, with a possible D match to TRBD1 (6 bases). CDR1 SGHRS and CDR2 YFSETQ come from the germline V gene. The CDR3 covers 14 residues. V dropped 4 bases and J dropped 6 bases, with 11 bases sitting between them. The DNA for the CDR3 is TGCGCCAGCAGCGCAACAGGGCTTAATTCACCCCTCCACTTT. Its translation is CASSATGLNSPLHF.

V usage is TRBV19 and J usage is TRBJ2-2; 8 nucleotides match TRBD1. Per germline, CDR1 LNHDA and CDR2 SQIVND (reference sequence). The CDR3 has 16 amino acids. J lost 6 bases, V lost 1 base, and 7 bases had no gene match. CDR3: CASSIAGQGWSGELFF. CDR3 nucleotide sequence: TGTGCCAGTAGTATAGCAGGACAGGGATGGTCCGGGGAGCTGTTTTTT.

The CDR3 DNA sequence: TGTGCCAGCAGGGTACAGAGCGGGAGTTACGGTGAGCAGTTCTTC. Protein sequence: CASRVQSGSYGEQFF. J is TRBJ2-1 and V is TRBV2; TRBD2 agrees at 8 bases. The CDR3 totals 15 residues. With V trimmed by 6 bases and J by 9 bases, 13 bases remained unmatched. Germline CDR1 and CDR2: SNHLY and FYNNEI.

The gene calls are TRBV3-1 (or the pseudogene TRBV3-2) and TRBJ1-2, with a tentative D call TRBD1 (5 bases). The CDR3 runs 18 residues. CDR1 is LGHDT, CDR2 YNNKEL, per germline (reference sequence). V lost 4 bases and J 5 bases, leaving 26 bases between the germline ends. The CDR3 reads CASSPVGQGLKRGYGYTF. The CDR3, as DNA: TGTGCCAGCAGCCCGGTCGGGCAGGGCCTTAAACGGGGATATGGCTACACCTTC.

V and J are TRBV4-2 and TRBJ2-1, with TRBD2 matching over 11 bases. Germline V gene data show CDR1 as LGHNA and CDR2 as YNFKEQ. The CDR3 totals 16 residues. The V and J ends lost 4 bases and 4 bases, in that order; junction bases with no gene match: 6. The CDR3 loop reads CASSLQTSGGYNEQFF. The CDR3 nucleotides read TGTGCCAGCAGCCTTCAAACTAGCGGGGGTTACAATGAGCAGTTCTTC.

The V and J genes are TRBV28 and TRBJ2-3; 9 bases map to TRBD2. From germline, CDR1 is MDHEN and CDR2 SYDVKM. The length of the CDR3 is 13 residues. The V gene end was trimmed by 5 bases and the J gene end by 5 bases; junction bases not matched to a gene: 2. The CDR3 bases are TGTGCCAGCAGTCAAGCGGGAGGAGATACGCAGTATTTT. Its protein is CASSQAGGDTQYF.

The V gene is TRBV7-9, the J gene TRBJ1-2; D uncertain. Trimming shortened V by 1 base and J by 8 bases, and 8 bases separated the two germline ends. In germline, CDR1 is SEHNR, CDR2 FQNEAQ (reference sequence). The CDR3 covers 12 residues. The CDR3: CASSLDFLGYTF. CDR3 coding DNA: TGTGCCAGCAGCTTAGACTTTCTGGGCTACACCTTC.

The rearrangement links TRBV24-1 to TRBJ2-5; TRBD1 is a possible D gene (5 bases). Germline CDR1 and CDR2: KGHDR and SFDVKD. V shed 5 bases and J shed 1 base, with 13 bases lying between them. The CDR3 has 15 amino acids. The chain's CDR3 is CATSVAGQGQETQYF. As DNA, the CDR3 is TGTGCCACCAGTGTGGCCGGGCAGGGCCAAGAGACCCAGTACTTC.

In this sample, this clone is medium-sized. J is TRBJ1-4 and V is TRBV15, with D unclear. The CDR3 sequence is 14 residues long. Trimming shortened V by 3 bases and J by 6 bases, and 11 bases separated the two germline ends. CDR1 and CDR2 (germline): LNHNV, YYDKDF (reference sequence). The CDR3 region is CATSRGTEDEKLFF. DNA for the CDR3: TGTGCCACCAGCAGGGGCACGGAGGATGAAAAACTGTTTTTT.

V gene TRBV10-3 combines with J gene TRBJ1-5; no definite D call. Germline V CDR1 and CDR2: ENHRY, SYGVKD. This CDR3 has 15 amino acids. Between the trimmed V and J ends, which lost 0 bases and 4 bases, there was a span of 10 bases. The CDR3 DNA reads as TGTGCCATCAGTGAGTCGAGAGAACCGAATCAGCCCCAGCATTTT. Its protein product is CAISESREPNQPQHF.

The chain joins TRBV2 to TRBJ2-3, with D uncertain. In germline, CDR1 is SNHLY, CDR2 FYNNEI. The germline V and J ends were trimmed by 8 bases and 6 bases, with 9 bases remaining between them. The CDR3 covers 11 residues. CDR3 nucleotide sequence: TGTGCCAGCGCCGTTGGGGATACGCAGTATTTT. It codes for CASAVGDTQYF.

The chain couples TRBV18 to TRBJ1-1; D unclear. The CDR3 has 13 residues. V was pared by 2 bases and J by 0 bases, with 4 bases between. Germline V CDR1 and CDR2: KGHSH, LQKENI. CDR3 sequence reads: CASSPDLNTEAFF. The CDR3 DNA follows: TGTGCCAGCTCACCAGACCTGAACACTGAAGCTTTCTTT.

The V call is TRBV2, the J call TRBJ2-7; 8 positions match TRBD2. CDR1 and CDR2 (germline): SNHLY, FYNNEI. The V gene end was trimmed by 6 bases and the J gene end by 5 bases; junction bases not matched to a gene: 3. The CDR3 has 12 amino acids. The CDR3 DNA reads TGTGCCAGCAGCCCCGGGGGGGACGAGCAGTACTTC. Translated, it gives CASSPGGDEQYF.

This clone has just a few counts. This chain joins TRBV4-2 and TRBJ1-4; possibly TRBD1 for D (6 bases). The length of the CDR3 is 16 residues. The germline CDR1 and CDR2 sequences are LGHNA and YNFKEQ. V was trimmed by 2 bases and J by 5 bases, leaving 15 bases between them. The chain's CDR3 is CASSQRSTGSNEKLFF. In nucleotides, the CDR3 is TGTGCCAGCAGCCAACGTTCGACAGGCTCAAATGAAAAACTGTTTTTT.

The genes are TRBV27 and TRBJ1-2, with 7 nucleotides matching TRBD1. V dropped 6 bases and J dropped 10; count of bases not matched to a gene: 11. CDR1 and CDR2 (germline): MNHEY, SMNVEV (reference sequence). CDR3 size: 13 residues. The CDR3 is CASSLDPDRAYTF. The CDR3 DNA sequence: TGTGCCAGCAGCCTAGACCCCGACAGGGCCTACACCTTC.

The V and J genes are TRBV5-6 and TRBJ1-6; no firm D call. Trimming stripped 6 bases from V and 7 bases from J, with 20 bases between. The CDR3 runs to 16 residues. Germline CDR1 is SGHDT and CDR2 is YYEEEE. This CDR3 is CASTPRSGISNSPLHF. DNA for the CDR3: TGTGCCAGCACCCCGCGAAGTGGGATATCCAATTCACCCCTCCACTTT.